These 29 T cell receptor beta chains originate from one sample sequenced in a study of T cell changes during pregnancy in multiple sclerosis. Profiled with immunoSEQ multiplex PCR; TCRdb holds only in-frame clones, not every one. The sample contains roughly 36,000 clones, just over 90% of which appear only once. Sample: peripheral blood, taken in the second trimester of pregnancy. Every receptor here comes from a female donor in good health, enrolled as a control in a pregnancy study.

The chain combines TRBV5-1 with TRBJ2-7; maybe TRBD1 (5 bases). V dropped 5 bases and J dropped 5 bases, with 11 bases sitting between them. The CDR3 spans 12 residues. Germline values: CDR1 SGHRS, CDR2 YFSETQ. The CDR3 sequence: CASSNRHDEQYF. The DNA of the CDR3 is TGCGCCAGCAGTAACAGGCATGACGAGCAGTACTTC.

V and J are TRBV2 and TRBJ1-1; perhaps TRBD1 as D (5 bases). The CDR3 has 15 residues. Per the germline V gene, CDR1 is SNHLY and CDR2 is FYNNEI. V was pared by 3 bases and J by 4 bases, with 15 bases between. DNA of the CDR3: TGTGCCAGCAGTGAGTCGGGGGAGGTGGGCACTGAAGCTTTCTTT. As protein: CASSESGEVGTEAFF.

This chain joins TRBV7-8 and TRBJ2-3, with 7 bases fitting TRBD2. There are 14 residues in the CDR3. V was pared by 8 bases and J by 0 bases, with 5 bases of the junction left unmatched. Germline V gene data show CDR1 as SGHVS and CDR2 as FQNEAQ. The CDR3 here is CASLMGGSTDTQYF. CDR3 in DNA: TGTGCCAGCTTGATGGGGGGGAGCACAGATACGCAGTATTTT.

The chain links TRBV9 to TRBJ2-1; 8 bases line up with TRBD2. The CDR3 covers 18 residues. V trimming: 0 bases; J trimming: 8 bases; junction bases outside the gene matches: 16. The germline gives CDR1 SGDLS, CDR2 YYNGEE. The CDR3 DNA is TGTGCCAGCAGCGTAGAGACCCCATGGGAAGCGGGAGAGCATGAGCAGTTCTTC. Translated, it gives CASSVETPWEAGEHEQFF.

This chain joins TRBV5-4 and TRBJ2-7, with 9 bases fitting TRBD1. Germline CDR1 and CDR2: SGHNT and YYREEE (reference sequence). This CDR3 comprises 16 residues. V was clipped by 0 bases and J by 5 bases; unmatched bases: 9. CDR3 in amino acids: CASSLEASGTGNEQYF. The CDR3 nucleotides are TGTGCCAGCAGCTTGGAGGCTTCCGGGACAGGGAACGAGCAGTACTTC.

V and J are TRBV11-2 and TRBJ1-2; D may be TRBD1 (6 bases). Trimming took 4 bases from V and 5 from J, leaving 11 bases between them. CDR3 length: 13 residues. The germline V gene encodes CDR1 SGHAT and CDR2 FQNNGV. The CDR3 DNA follows: TGTGCCAGCAGCTCCTGGACAGAATATGGCTACACCTTC. Translated, it gives CASSSWTEYGYTF.

The rearrangement uses TRBV5-1 and TRBJ2-7, with TRBD1 as a possible D gene (6 bases). Germline assignment: CDR1 SGHRS and CDR2 YFSETQ. V was pared by 3 bases and J by 1 base, with 17 bases between. CDR3 size: 16 residues. The CDR3, as DNA: TGCGCCAGCAGCTCGACAGGTGGATTGGGTTCCTACGAGCAGTACTTC. Encoded protein: CASSSTGGLGSYEQYF.

The chain couples TRBV7-2 to TRBJ1-5, with 8 bases identical to TRBD1. Germline CDR1 and CDR2: SGHTA and FQGNSA. There are 14 residues in the CDR3. V shed 5 bases, J shed 6 bases, and the junction held 6 bases outside the gene matches. The CDR3 bases are TGTGCCAGCAGCCCCGGACAGGGAAGTCAGCCCCAGCATTTT. Translation: CASSPGQGSQPQHF.

The gene calls are TRBV7-9 and TRBJ2-7; D is possibly TRBD2 (5 bases). Germline V gene sequence: CDR1 SEHNR, CDR2 FQNEAQ (reference sequence). The CDR3 is 18 amino acids. V lost 5 bases, J lost 0 bases, and 23 bases lay in between. The CDR3 is CASSPPLPPDRGSYEQYF. The CDR3 nucleotides are TGTGCCAGCAGCCCGCCCCTCCCGCCCGACCGGGGCTCCTACGAGCAGTACTTC. Based on the CDR3 plus reference TRBV7-9 and TRBJ2-7, the full variable domain is DTGVSQNPRHKITKRGQNVTFRCDPISEHNRLYWYRQTLGQGPEFLTYFQNEAQLEKSRLLSDRFSAERPKGSFSTLEIQRTEQGDSAMYLCASSPPLPPDRGSYEQYFGPGTRLTVT.

The chain carries TRBV7-2 and TRBJ2-1; 7 bases line up with TRBD2. This CDR3 is built from 16 residues. The V gene's germline CDR1 is SGHTA and CDR2 FQGNSA. V lost 6 bases, J lost 4 bases, and 12 bases stayed unmatched. The CDR3 DNA sequence: TGTGCCAGCAGGGCCGGGGGGAGGCGCCCGTACAATGAGCAGTTCTTC. Protein product: CASRAGGRRPYNEQFF.

V is TRBV27 and J is TRBJ2-3, with 10 bases matching TRBD2. J lost 6 bases, V lost 7 bases, and 13 bases had no gene match. CDR1 is MNHEY, CDR2 SMNVEV, per germline (reference sequence). This CDR3 is 16 amino acids long. In nucleotides, the CDR3 is TGTGCCAGCACCCGTTGGCTAGCGGGAGCAGGGGATACGCAGTATTTT. Protein sequence: CASTRWLAGAGDTQYF.

In DNA form, the CDR3 reads TGTGCCAGCGAGGGGACAGGGGGCCGAGAGACCCAGTACTTC. It specifies CASEGTGGRETQYF. The chain employs TRBV2 and TRBJ2-5; 12 bases align to TRBD1. The junction had 5 bases not matched to a gene; V was cut back by 8 bases and J by 4 bases. The CDR3 spans 14 residues. Germline V lookup: CDR1 SNHLY, CDR2 FYNNEI.

This clone was detected only a few times. V and J are TRBV13 and TRBJ1-1, with a weak D call TRBD1 (6 bases). The CDR3 sequence is 13 residues long. Germline loops: CDR1 PRHDT, CDR2 FYEKMQ (reference sequence). The V gene lost 6 bases and the J gene lost 4 bases, with 12 bases spanning the gap. Written as DNA, the CDR3 is TGTGCCAGCAGTGAGACAGGATTCACTGAAGCTTTCTTT. It specifies CASSETGFTEAFF.

The rearrangement joins TRBV27 to TRBJ2-3, with 11 positions matching TRBD2. Germline CDR1 and CDR2: MNHEY and SMNVEV (reference sequence). There are 17 residues in the CDR3. The trim removed 3 bases at V and 6 bases at J, leaving 11 bases unmatched. CDR3 coding DNA: TGTGCCAGCAGTTTGACTAGCGGGATGGCCTTCGGGGATACGCAGTATTTT. Translating gives CASSLTSGMAFGDTQYF.

The rearrangement uses TRBV6-5 and TRBJ1-2; D gene uncertain. Deletions cut 4 bases from V and 3 bases from J, with 6 bases between. Germline assignment: CDR1 MNHEY and CDR2 SVGAGI. The CDR3 length is 12 residues. The CDR3 loop is CASSSLHYGYTF. CDR3 nucleotide sequence: TGTGCCAGCAGTTCCCTCCACTATGGCTACACCTTC.

The chain combines TRBV2 with TRBJ1-2, with D unresolved. This CDR3 has 11 amino acids. Germline-derived CDR1 and CDR2 are SNHLY and FYNNEI. The V and J ends lost 5 bases and 5 bases respectively, with 6 bases between them. The CDR3 loop is CASSRDYGYTF. The DNA for the CDR3 is TGTGCCAGCAGTCGAGATTATGGCTACACCTTC.

The chain is built from TRBV19 and TRBJ2-7; TRBD1 matches at 8 bases. V lost 6 bases to trimming and J lost 3 bases; unmatched junction nucleotides: 7. The CDR3 sequence is 14 residues long. The germline CDR1 and CDR2 sequences are LNHDA and SQIVND (reference sequence). The DNA for the CDR3 is TGTGCCAGTAGGAGGACAGGGACGAACTACGAGCAGTACTTC. Translated, it gives CASRRTGTNYEQYF. Full variable domain (missing parts from reference TRBV19 and TRBJ2-7): DGGITQSPKYLFRKEGQNVTLSCEQNLNHDAMYWYRQDPGQGLRLIYYSQIVNDFQKGDIAEGYSVSREKKESFPLTVTSAQKNPTAFYLCASRRTGTNYEQYFGPGTRLTVT.

The chain combines TRBV28 with TRBJ2-2, with unresolved D. CDR3 length: 13 residues. V lost 4 bases and J lost 2, with 5 bases in between. Germline-derived CDR1 and CDR2 are MDHEN and SYDVKM. The CDR3 region is CASSSTNTGELFF. The CDR3 DNA follows: TGTGCCAGCAGTTCCACTAACACCGGGGAGCTGTTTTTT.

The chain couples TRBV6-1 to TRBJ1-1; no firm D call. V was cut by 0 bases and J by 5 bases, with 13 bases left in between. The CDR3 runs to 15 residues. CDR1 is MNHNS and CDR2 is SASEGT in the germline V gene. The CDR3: CASSEANRVWTEAFF. Written as DNA, the CDR3 is TGTGCCAGCAGTGAAGCGAACCGGGTATGGACTGAAGCTTTCTTT.

The chain links TRBV6-6 to TRBJ1-1; 10 bases agree with TRBD1. The CDR3 spans 13 residues. V shed 6 bases and J 3 bases; nucleotides not matched to a gene: 1. Germline CDR1 and CDR2: MNHNY and SVGAGI (reference sequence). The CDR3 reads CASRGTGDTEAFF. The CDR3 region has the DNA TGTGCCAGCAGGGGGACAGGGGACACTGAAGCTTTCTTT.

The V call is TRBV6-1, the J call TRBJ2-7; 10 bases map to TRBD2. The CDR3 extends over 15 amino acids. V dropped 1 base and J dropped 0; count of bases not matched to a gene: 0. Germline CDR1 is MNHNS and CDR2 is SASEGT. This chain's CDR3 is CASSEGTSGSYEQYF. In nucleotides, the CDR3 is TGTGCCAGCAGTGAAGGGACTAGCGGCTCCTACGAGCAGTACTTC.

V and J are TRBV25-1 and TRBJ2-2; 8 positions agree with TRBD1. Unmatched junction bases numbered 5, after V lost 3 bases and J lost 5 bases. This CDR3 comprises 15 residues. The germline V gene has CDR1 MGHDK and CDR2 SYGVNS. CDR3 DNA sequence: TGTGCCAGCAGTGAGCAGGGGGCGAGAACCGGGGAGCTGTTTTTT. Translated: CASSEQGARTGELFF. The full variable domain, completed using reference TRBV25-1 and TRBJ2-2, is EADIYQTPRYLVIGTGKKITLECSQTMGHDKMYWYQQDPGMELHLIHYSYGVNSTEKGDLSSESTVSRIRTEHFPLTLESARPSHTSQYLCASSEQGARTGELFFGEGSRLTVL.

The genes are TRBV30 and TRBJ1-2, with 8 bases matching TRBD1. This CDR3 comprises 11 residues. J gave up 7 bases and V 7 bases, and 5 bases lay outside the gene matches. CDR1 and CDR2 from the germline V gene are GTSNPN and SVGIG (reference sequence). CDR3 protein: CAYGQGSGYTF. The CDR3 nucleotides read TGTGCCTACGGACAGGGTAGTGGCTACACCTTC.

The chain uses TRBV5-1 and TRBJ2-2; 12 bases line up with TRBD2. Germline lookup yields CDR1 SGHRS and CDR2 YFSETQ. V gave up 2 bases and J gave up 5 bases; unmatched junction bases: 7. The CDR3 is made up of 17 amino acids. CDR3 region: CASSFTSGRTVTGELFF. CDR3 nucleotide sequence: TGCGCCAGCAGCTTTACTAGCGGGAGGACGGTAACCGGGGAGCTGTTTTTT.

This clone was detected once. In DNA form, the CDR3 reads TGTGCCAGCAGTCATCGCGGAACAGGGGGAGCGAACACCGGGGAGCTGTTTTTT. Its protein product is CASSHRGTGGANTGELFF. The V and J genes are TRBV27 and TRBJ2-2; 8 bases match TRBD1. V gave up 5 bases and J gave up 0 bases; unmatched junction bases: 11. The CDR3 covers 18 residues. In germline, CDR1 is MNHEY, CDR2 SMNVEV (reference sequence).

This clone was detected once. This chain connects TRBV5-5 to TRBJ2-7, with D perhaps TRBD1 (5 bases). Germline CDR1 is SGHKS and CDR2 is YYEKEE (reference sequence). Between the trimmed V and J ends, which lost 0 bases and 6 bases, there was a span of 13 bases. The CDR3 consists of 14 residues. CDR3 nucleotide sequence: TGTGCCAGCAGCTTGGGACAGCTACTAAGCGAGCAGTACTTC. Protein: CASSLGQLLSEQYF.

The chain employs TRBV12-5 and TRBJ2-5; 9 positions match TRBD2. The trim removed 6 bases at V and 5 bases at J, leaving 13 bases unmatched. The germline V gene has CDR1 LGHNT and CDR2 FRNRAP. There are 16 residues in the CDR3. CDR3: CASGPSGLAGTETQYF. The CDR3 DNA reads TGTGCTAGTGGCCCCTCAGGGCTAGCGGGGACCGAGACCCAGTACTTC.

The chain carries TRBV4-1 and TRBJ1-1; TRBD1 might be the D (5 bases). The CDR3 runs to 16 residues. V gave up 4 bases and J gave up 4 bases, with 19 bases separating them. Germline lookup yields CDR1 MGHRA and CDR2 YSYEKL. CDR3 sequence (DNA): TGCGCCAGCAGCCCGGACATCGGGGTCGGGGGCACTGAAGCTTTCTTT. It is translated as CASSPDIGVGGTEAFF.

The rearrangement joins TRBV29-1 to TRBJ1-1; 8 bases are shared with TRBD1. This CDR3 is 13 amino acids long. CDR1 and CDR2 (germline): SQVTM, ANQGSEA. V lost 3 bases and J lost 4; bases outside the gene matches: 4. The chain's CDR3 is CSVDQGAPTEAFF. In DNA form, the CDR3 reads TGCAGCGTTGACCAGGGGGCGCCCACTGAAGCTTTCTTT.